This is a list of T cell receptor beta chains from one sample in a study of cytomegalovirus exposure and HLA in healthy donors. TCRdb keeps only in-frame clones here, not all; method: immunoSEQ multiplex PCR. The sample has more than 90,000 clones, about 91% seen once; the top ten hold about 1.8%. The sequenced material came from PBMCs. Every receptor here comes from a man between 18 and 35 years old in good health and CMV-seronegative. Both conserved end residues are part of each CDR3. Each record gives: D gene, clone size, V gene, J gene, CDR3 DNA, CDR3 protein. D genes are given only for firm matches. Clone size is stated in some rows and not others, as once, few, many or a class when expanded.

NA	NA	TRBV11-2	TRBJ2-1	TGTGCCAGCAGCTTACCAGGCAGTGAGCAGTTCTTC	CASSLPGSEQFF
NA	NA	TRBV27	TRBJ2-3	TGTGCCAGCAGTCCCATGGGGGGGCTTTTAGGCACAGATACGCAGTATTTT	CASSPMGGLLGTDTQYF
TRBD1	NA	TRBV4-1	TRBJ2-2	TGCGCCAGCAGCCAAGAACAGGGGGCCGGGGAGCTGTTTTTT	CASSQEQGAGELFF
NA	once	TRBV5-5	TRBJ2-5	TGTGCCAGCAGCTTGGCGGCAGGGTGGTTATCAGAGACCCAGTACTTC	CASSLAAGWLSETQYF
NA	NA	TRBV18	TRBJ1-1	TGTGCCAGCTCAACCGACAGGAACACTGAAGCTTTCTTT	CASSTDRNTEAFF
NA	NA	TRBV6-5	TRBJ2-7	TGTGCCAGCAGTTATGTTTTGGGGGGCTACGAGCAGTACTTC	CASSYVLGGYEQYF
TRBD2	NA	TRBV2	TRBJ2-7	TGTGCCAGCAGGCCGACTAGCGGGGGTTCCTACGAGCAGTACTTC	CASRPTSGGSYEQYF
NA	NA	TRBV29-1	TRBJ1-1	TGCAGCGTTGTAGGGGTTGTCACTGAAGCTTTCTTT	CSVVGVVTEAFF
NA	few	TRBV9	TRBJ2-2	TGTGCCAGCAGCGTAGATTCATTGAACACCGGGGAGCTGTTTTTT	CASSVDSLNTGELFF
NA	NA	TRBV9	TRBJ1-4	TGTGCCAGCAGCCTCTTCAGTGGGGCTGAAGAAAAACTGTTTTTT	CASSLFSGAEEKLFF
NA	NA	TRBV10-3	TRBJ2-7	TGTGCCATCAGGGTCGCGTCCTCCTACGAGCAGTACTTC	CAIRVASSYEQYF
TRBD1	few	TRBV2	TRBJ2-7	TGTGCCAGCACCCTATGGACAGGGCTCGAGCAGTACTTC	CASTLWTGLEQYF
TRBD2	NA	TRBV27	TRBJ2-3	TGTGCCAGCAGTTTATCGCTAGCGGGGGGGATTGGGACAGATACGCAGTATTTT	CASSLSLAGGIGTDTQYF
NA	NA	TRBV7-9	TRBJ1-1	TGTGCCAGCAGCTCAAACACTGAAGCTTTCTTT	CASSSNTEAFF
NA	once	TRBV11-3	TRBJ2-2	TGTGCCAGCAGCCCTAACACCGGGGAGCTGTTTTTT	CASSPNTGELFF
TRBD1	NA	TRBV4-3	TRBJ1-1	TGCGCCAGCAGCCAAGGAAGGGGGCTCACTGAAGCTTTCTTT	CASSQGRGLTEAFF
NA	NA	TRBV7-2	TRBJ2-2	TGTGCCAGCAGCTTAGATTCTAGTGCCACCGGGGAGCTGTTTTTT	CASSLDSSATGELFF
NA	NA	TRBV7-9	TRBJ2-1	TGTGCCACCGACCCAGGGACTCCGACTGTCAATGAGCAGTTCTTC	CATDPGTPTVNEQFF
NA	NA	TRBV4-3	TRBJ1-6	TGCGCCAGCAGCCAAGATCAGAATTCACCCCTCCACTTT	CASSQDQNSPLHF
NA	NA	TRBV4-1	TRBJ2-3	TGCGCCAGCAGCCAAGAACACACCACAGATACGCAGTATTTT	CASSQEHTTDTQYF
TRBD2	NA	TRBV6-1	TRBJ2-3	TGTGCCAGCAGACAAGCGGGAGGGGGAGATACGCAGTATTTT	CASRQAGGGDTQYF
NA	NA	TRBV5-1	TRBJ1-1	TGCGCCAGCAGGGGTGATAGAGGGTTGAACACTGAAGCTTTCTTT	CASRGDRGLNTEAFF
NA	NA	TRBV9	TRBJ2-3	TGTGCCAGCTTCGGTGAACAGTATAATTCAGATACGCAGTATTTT	CASFGEQYNSDTQYF